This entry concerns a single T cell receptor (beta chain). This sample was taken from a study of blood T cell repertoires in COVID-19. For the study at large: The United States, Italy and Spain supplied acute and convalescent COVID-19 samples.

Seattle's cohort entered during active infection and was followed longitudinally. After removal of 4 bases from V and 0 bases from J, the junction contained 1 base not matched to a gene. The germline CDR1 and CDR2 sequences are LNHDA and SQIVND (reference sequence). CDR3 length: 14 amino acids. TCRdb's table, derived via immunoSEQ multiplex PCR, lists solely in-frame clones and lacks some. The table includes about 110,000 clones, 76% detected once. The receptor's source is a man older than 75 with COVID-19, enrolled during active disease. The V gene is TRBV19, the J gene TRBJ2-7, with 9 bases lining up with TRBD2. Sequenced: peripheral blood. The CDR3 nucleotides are TGTGCCAGTAGTAGGGGACTAGCCTCCTACGAGCAGTACTTC. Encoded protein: CASSRGLASYEQYF. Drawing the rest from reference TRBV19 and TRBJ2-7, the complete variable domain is DGGITQSPKYLFRKEGQNVTLSCEQNLNHDAMYWYRQDPGQGLRLIYYSQIVNDFQKGDIAEGYSVSREKKESFPLTVTSAQKNPTAFYLCASSRGLASYEQYFGPGTRLTVT.